These T cell receptor beta chains were read from a single sample in a study of human T cells and chemical hapten exposure. Using its own MiXCR run on the RACE reads, TCRdb lists one record per CDR3 protein. The sample yields 75,000 to 100,000 distinct CDR3 sequences, under 15% seen once. Sequencing was performed on whole blood, taken in connection with sensitization to the hapten diphenylcyclopropenone (DPC). The receptor set was obtained from a middle-aged woman with alopecia areata. Some clones in this sample may be carry-over from other donors' samples. Both conserved end residues are part of each CDR3. D genes are given only for firm matches. A clone size is listed for some rows: how often the clone was seen (once, few, many), or a class if it is expanded.

CDR3aa	CDR3nt	d_gene	j_gene	abundance	v_gene
CASSLIAYGYTF	TGTGCCAGCAGTTTGATAGCCTATGGCTACACCTTC	NA	TRBJ1-2	medium-sized	TRBV28
CASSLGTATADTQYF	TGTGCTAGCAGCTTAGGTACGGCCACGGCGGATACGCAGTATTTT	NA	TRBJ2-3	NA	TRBV7-7
CASSSAQGGYGYTF	TGTGCCAGCAGCTCGGCACAGGGGGGCTATGGCTACACCTTC	TRBD1	TRBJ1-2	many	TRBV7-8
CASSVGQDENNSPLHF	TGTGCCAGCAGCGTCGGTCAGGACGAAAATAATTCACCCCTCCACTTT	NA	TRBJ1-6	many	TRBV9
CASGASGTLNEQFF	TGTGCCAGCGGAGCGTCCGGGACCCTCAATGAGCAGTTCTTC	NA	TRBJ2-1	many	TRBV28
CASSHTGTKYF	TGCGCCAGCAGCCACACCGGGACAAAGTACTTC	NA	TRBJ2-7	NA	TRBV4-1
CASHLQGGGSPLHF	TGTGCCAGCCATCTACAGGGGGGGGGATCACCCCTCCACTTT	TRBD1	TRBJ1-6	NA	TRBV27
CSVEIQTNYGYTF	TGCAGCGTTGAAATACAGACTAACTATGGCTACACCTTC	NA	TRBJ1-2	few	TRBV29-1
CASSSWGGYEQYF	TGTGCCAGCAGCTCTTGGGGGGGCTACGAGCAGTACTTC	TRBD2	TRBJ2-7	NA	TRBV7-2
CASTSEGQRYEQYF	TGTGCCAGCACCTCCGAAGGCCAGCGCTACGAGCAGTACTTC	NA	TRBJ2-7	few	TRBV28
CASSSGAHHNEQFF	TGTGCCAGCTCTTCAGGGGCGCACCACAATGAGCAGTTCTTC	NA	TRBJ2-1	few	TRBV6-5
CSTVRATEAFF	TGCAGCACCGTGCGGGCGACTGAAGCTTTCTTT	NA	TRBJ1-1	many	TRBV29-1
CASSQPGTGVRDTQYF	TGTGCCAGCAGCCAACCAGGGACAGGGGTGAGAGATACGCAGTATTTT	TRBD1	TRBJ2-3	once	TRBV4-2
CASRQQVSHEQYF	TGTGCCAGCAGACAACAGGTGTCCCACGAGCAGTACTTC	NA	TRBJ2-7	NA	TRBV6-5
CASSRGHIYEQYF	TGTGCCAGCAGTAGGGGGCACATCTACGAGCAGTACTTC	TRBD1	TRBJ2-7	NA	TRBV7-2
CASSFGLAGGGEQFF	TGTGCCAGCAGTTTCGGACTAGCGGGAGGAGGAGAGCAGTTCTTC	TRBD2	TRBJ2-1	few	TRBV12-3/TRBV12-4
CSAWPAGGPSPYNEQFF	TGCAGTGCTTGGCCAGCGGGAGGGCCTTCCCCCTACAATGAGCAGTTCTTC	TRBD2	TRBJ2-1	NA	TRBV20-1
CASSVGQGTTEAFF	TGCGCCAGCAGCGTGGGACAGGGGACAACTGAAGCTTTCTTT	TRBD1	TRBJ1-1	many	TRBV4-3
CASNRDGGTGELFF	TGTGCCAGCAACAGGGACGGTGGCACCGGGGAGCTGTTTTTT	NA	TRBJ2-2	NA	TRBV2
CASSFAAAFF	TGTGCCAGCAGTTTCGCGGCAGCTTTCTTT	NA	TRBJ1-1	NA	TRBV12-3/TRBV12-4
CASRADTQYF	TGTGCCAGCAGAGCAGATACGCAGTATTTT	NA	TRBJ2-3	many	TRBV21-1
CTGLKVGGQGAGDTQYF	TGCACGGGTTTAAAGGTTGGGGGACAGGGGGCAGGAGATACGCAGTATTTT	TRBD1	TRBJ2-3	many	TRBV20-1
CASSLAGLTDGYTF	TGTGCCAGCAGCTTAGCAGGATTGACAGATGGCTACACCTTC	NA	TRBJ1-2	NA	TRBV7-2
CASSPFTAAGAEGNQPQHF	TGTGCCAGCAGTCCATTTACCGCGGCAGGGGCCGAAGGCAATCAGCCCCAGCATTTT	NA	TRBJ1-5	few	TRBV25-1
CASSWAGREIHEQFF	TGTGCCAGCAGCTGGGCCGGGCGGGAGATCCATGAGCAGTTCTTC	TRBD2	TRBJ2-1	few	TRBV5-6
CSVSAWGGNYGYTF	TGCAGCGTATCCGCCTGGGGAGGGAACTATGGCTACACCTTC	NA	TRBJ1-2	many	TRBV29-1
CAISEISYEQYF	TGTGCCATCAGTGAGATCTCCTACGAGCAGTACTTC	NA	TRBJ2-7	few	TRBV10-3
CASSYSRGYGYEQYF	TGTGCCAGCAGTTACTCTCGAGGGTACGGCTACGAGCAGTACTTC	NA	TRBJ2-7	many	TRBV6-2/TRBV6-3
CASSADPGPLWTGANVLTF	TGTGCCAGCAGCGCAGACCCGGGACCTCTGTGGACTGGGGCCAACGTCCTGACTTTC	NA	TRBJ2-6	NA	TRBV9
CASSRLGQGVDYGYTF	TGTGCCAGCAGTCGCCTCGGACAGGGCGTTGACTATGGCTACACCTTC	TRBD1	TRBJ1-2	few	TRBV27
CSVELLWMGVSKNIQYF	TGCAGCGTTGAGCTCCTGTGGATGGGAGTTTCCAAAAACATTCAGTACTTC	NA	TRBJ2-4	NA	TRBV29-1
CASTRRSRDEQYF	TGTGCCAGCACCCGACGGAGCAGGGACGAGCAGTACTTC	NA	TRBJ2-7	few	TRBV28
CASSLSGRPQETQYF	TGTGCCAGCAGTTTATCGGGACGACCCCAAGAGACCCAGTACTTC	NA	TRBJ2-5	NA	TRBV27
CASSPRDRGPGYTF	TGTGCCAGCTCACCCCGGGACAGGGGTCCCGGCTACACCTTC	TRBD1	TRBJ1-2	many	TRBV18
CASSARTSGRSDTQYF	TGTGCCAGCAGCGCCAGGACTAGCGGGAGATCAGATACGCAGTATTTT	TRBD2	TRBJ2-3	NA	TRBV9
CATSLLGRANEQFF	TGTGCCACCAGCTTACTAGGACGGGCCAATGAGCAGTTCTTC	NA	TRBJ2-1	NA	TRBV15
CASKGQGTDTQYF	TGTGCCAGTAAGGGGCAGGGGACAGATACGCAGTATTTT	NA	TRBJ2-3	many	TRBV19
CSARDRRLAGTDTQYF	TGCAGTGCTAGAGATCGTAGACTAGCGGGCACAGATACGCAGTATTTT	TRBD2	TRBJ2-3	NA	TRBV20-1